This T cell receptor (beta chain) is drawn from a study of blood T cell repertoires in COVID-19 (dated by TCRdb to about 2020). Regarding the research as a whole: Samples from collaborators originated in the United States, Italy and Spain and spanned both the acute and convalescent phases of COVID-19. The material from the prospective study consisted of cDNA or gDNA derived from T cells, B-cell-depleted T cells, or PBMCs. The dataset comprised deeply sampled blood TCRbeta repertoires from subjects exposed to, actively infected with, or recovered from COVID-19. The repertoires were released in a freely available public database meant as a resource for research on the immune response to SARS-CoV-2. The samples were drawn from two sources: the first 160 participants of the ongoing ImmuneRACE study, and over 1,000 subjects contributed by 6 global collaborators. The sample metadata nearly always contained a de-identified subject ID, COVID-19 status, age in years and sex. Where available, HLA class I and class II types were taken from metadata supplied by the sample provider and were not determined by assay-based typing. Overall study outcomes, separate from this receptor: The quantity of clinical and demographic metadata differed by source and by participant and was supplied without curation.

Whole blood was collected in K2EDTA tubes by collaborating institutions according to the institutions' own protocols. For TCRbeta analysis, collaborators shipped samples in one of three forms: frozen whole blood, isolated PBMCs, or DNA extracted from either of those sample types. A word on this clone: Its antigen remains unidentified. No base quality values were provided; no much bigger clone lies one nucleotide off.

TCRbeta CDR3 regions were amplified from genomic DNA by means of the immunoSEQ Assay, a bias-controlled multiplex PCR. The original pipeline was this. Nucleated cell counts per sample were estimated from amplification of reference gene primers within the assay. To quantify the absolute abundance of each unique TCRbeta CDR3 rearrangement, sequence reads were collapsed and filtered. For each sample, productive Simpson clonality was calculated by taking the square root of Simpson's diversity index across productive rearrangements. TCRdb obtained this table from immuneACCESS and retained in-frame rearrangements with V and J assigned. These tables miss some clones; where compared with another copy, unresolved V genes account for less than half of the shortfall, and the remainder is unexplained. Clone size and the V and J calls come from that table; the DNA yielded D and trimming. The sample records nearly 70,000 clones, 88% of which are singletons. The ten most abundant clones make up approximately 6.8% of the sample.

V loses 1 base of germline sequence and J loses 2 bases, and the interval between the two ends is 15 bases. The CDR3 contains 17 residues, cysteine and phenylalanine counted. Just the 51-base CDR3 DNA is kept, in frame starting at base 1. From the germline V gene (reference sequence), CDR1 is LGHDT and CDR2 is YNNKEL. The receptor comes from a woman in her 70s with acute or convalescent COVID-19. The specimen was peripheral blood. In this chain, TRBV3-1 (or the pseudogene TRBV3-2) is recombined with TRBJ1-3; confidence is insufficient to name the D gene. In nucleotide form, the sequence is TGTGCCAGCAGCCAAGTTCCGAACAGTGCCGCTGGAAACACCATATATTTT. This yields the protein CASSQVPNSAAGNTIYF.